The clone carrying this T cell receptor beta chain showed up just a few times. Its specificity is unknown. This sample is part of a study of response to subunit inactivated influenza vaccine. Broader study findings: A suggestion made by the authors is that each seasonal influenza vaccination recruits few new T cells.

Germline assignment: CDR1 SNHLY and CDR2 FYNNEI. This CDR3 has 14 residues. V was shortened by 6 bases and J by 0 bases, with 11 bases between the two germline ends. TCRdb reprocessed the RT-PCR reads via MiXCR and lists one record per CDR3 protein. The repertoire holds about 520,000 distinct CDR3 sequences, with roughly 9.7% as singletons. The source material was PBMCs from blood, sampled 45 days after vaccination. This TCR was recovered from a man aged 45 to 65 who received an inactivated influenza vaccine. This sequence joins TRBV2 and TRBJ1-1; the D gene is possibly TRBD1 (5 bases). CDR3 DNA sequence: TGTGCCAGCAGCGCGGGACGTATGAACACTGAAGCTTTCTTT. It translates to CASSAGRMNTEAFF.